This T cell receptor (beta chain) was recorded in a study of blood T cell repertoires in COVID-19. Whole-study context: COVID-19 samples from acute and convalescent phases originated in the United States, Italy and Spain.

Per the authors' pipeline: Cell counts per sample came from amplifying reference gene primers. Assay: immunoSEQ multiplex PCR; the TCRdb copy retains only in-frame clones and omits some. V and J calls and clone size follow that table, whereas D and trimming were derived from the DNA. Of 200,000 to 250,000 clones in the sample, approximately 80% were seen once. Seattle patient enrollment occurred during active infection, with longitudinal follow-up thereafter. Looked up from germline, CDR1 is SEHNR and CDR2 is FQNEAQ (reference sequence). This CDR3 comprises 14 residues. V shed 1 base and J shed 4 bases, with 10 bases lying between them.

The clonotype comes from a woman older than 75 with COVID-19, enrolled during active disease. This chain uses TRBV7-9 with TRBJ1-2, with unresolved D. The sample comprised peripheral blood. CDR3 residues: CASSLGQAPYGYTF. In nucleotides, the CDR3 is TGTGCCAGCAGCTTAGGGCAGGCCCCCTATGGCTACACCTTC. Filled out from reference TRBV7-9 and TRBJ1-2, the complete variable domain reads DTGVSQNPRHKITKRGQNVTFRCDPISEHNRLYWYRQTLGQGPEFLTYFQNEAQLEKSRLLSDRFSAERPKGSFSTLEIQRTEQGDSAMYLCASSLGQAPYGYTFGSGTRLTVV.